The 9 T cell receptor beta chains listed next were all sequenced from one sample in a study of response to subunit inactivated influenza vaccine. From the RT-PCR reads, TCRdb called clonotypes with MiXCR, one entry per CDR3 protein. The sample has around 580,000 distinct CDR3 sequences, around 11% seen once. This specimen was PBMCs from blood, taken on the day of vaccination. The receptors derive from a man aged 45-65 years who received an inactivated influenza vaccine.

This clonotype came up a few times. The chain employs TRBV6-2 or TRBV6-3 and TRBJ2-5, with D hard to call. Between the trimmed V and J ends, which lost 4 bases and 5 bases, there was a span of 5 bases. The CDR3 has 11 residues. Germline values: CDR1 MNHEY, CDR2 SVGEGT. The CDR3 reads CASSFMETQYF. The DNA of the CDR3 is TGTGCCAGCAGTTTCATGGAGACCCAGTACTTC.

This clonotype was counted a few times. The chain is built from TRBV28 and TRBJ2-3; no reliable D call. The ends were cut back, 3 bases at V and 1 base at J, with 11 bases in the middle. The CDR3 loop spans 15 amino acids. Germline CDR1 reads MDHEN; CDR2 reads SYDVKM. The CDR3 sequence: CASSFRSTGTDTQYF. CDR3 DNA sequence: TGTGCCAGCAGTTTTAGGTCGACTGGCACAGATACGCAGTATTTT.

This clonotype was observed many times. The rearrangement joins TRBV5-1 to TRBJ2-7; D call uncertain. The ends were cut back, 0 bases at V and 3 bases at J, with 10 bases in the middle. This CDR3 spans 14 amino acids. Germline-derived CDR1 and CDR2 are SGHRS and YFSETQ. The CDR3 nucleotides are TGCGCCAGCAGCTTGGTTTACGGAGACTACGAGCAGTACTTC. Its translation: CASSLVYGDYEQYF.

The table lists this clonotype with many counts. V is TRBV24-1 and J is TRBJ2-3, with 14 bases identical to TRBD2. The CDR3 covers 14 residues. V was clipped by 9 bases and J by 5 bases; unmatched bases: 3. Germline V gene sequence: CDR1 KGHDR, CDR2 SFDVKD. CDR3 DNA sequence: TGTGCCACCTCGACTAGCGGGGGGGGAGATACGCAGTATTTT. The encoded protein is CATSTSGGGDTQYF.

The chain is built from TRBV28 and TRBJ2-5; D perhaps matches TRBD2 (5 bases). With 7 bases removed from V and 4 bases from J, the gap between germline ends came to 10 bases. CDR1 and CDR2 (germline): MDHEN, SYDVKM. The length of the CDR3 is 12 residues. DNA of the CDR3: TGTGCCAGCACCCGGGATATAGAGACCCAGTACTTC. Translation: CASTRDIETQYF. The full variable domain, completed using reference TRBV28 and TRBJ2-5, is DVKVTQSSRYLVKRTGEKVFLECVQDMDHENMFWYRQDPGLGLRLIYFSYDVKMKEKGDIPEGYSVSREKKERFSLILESASTNQTSMYLCASTRDIETQYFGPGTRLLVL.

Here the CDR3 DNA reads TGTGCCAGCAGCTTGGTCCCTCAAGGGGCGTACGAGCAGTACTTC. Translated: CASSLVPQGAYEQYF. J is TRBJ2-7 and V is TRBV5-5; perhaps TRBD1 as D (5 bases). Per the germline V gene, CDR1 is SGHKS and CDR2 is YYEKEE (reference sequence). V lost 0 bases and J lost 4, with 14 bases in between. The CDR3 length is 15 residues.

The chain combines TRBV7-2 with TRBJ1-2, with D unresolved. With 1 base removed from V and 6 bases from J, the gap between germline ends came to 12 bases. The CDR3 spans 14 residues. CDR1 SGHTA and CDR2 FQGNSA come from the germline V gene. In DNA form, the CDR3 reads TGTGCCAGCAGCTTAGAACTGACACCCAATGGCTACACCTTC. Its translation: CASSLELTPNGYTF.

V gene TRBV11-1 combines with J gene TRBJ2-2, with 8 bases lining up with TRBD2. The germline V gene encodes CDR1 SGHAT and CDR2 FQDESV (reference sequence). The CDR3 is made up of 18 amino acids. Germline trimming cut 5 bases from V and 0 bases from J; bases unmatched to any gene: 11. In DNA, the CDR3 is TGTGCCAGCAGCCCCGGGGTAGCGGGGTTCGCGAACACCGGGGAGCTGTTTTTT. Translating gives CASSPGVAGFANTGELFF.

This clonotype was counted only a few times. This sequence joins TRBV24-1 and TRBJ2-1, with 8 positions matching TRBD1. Per germline, CDR1 KGHDR and CDR2 SFDVKD. Trimming at V came to 5 bases and at J to 8 bases, leaving 7 bases not matched to a gene. The CDR3 totals 14 residues. CDR3 region: CATSADREMDEQFF. The CDR3 DNA reads as TGTGCCACCAGTGCGGACAGGGAAATGGATGAGCAGTTCTTC.